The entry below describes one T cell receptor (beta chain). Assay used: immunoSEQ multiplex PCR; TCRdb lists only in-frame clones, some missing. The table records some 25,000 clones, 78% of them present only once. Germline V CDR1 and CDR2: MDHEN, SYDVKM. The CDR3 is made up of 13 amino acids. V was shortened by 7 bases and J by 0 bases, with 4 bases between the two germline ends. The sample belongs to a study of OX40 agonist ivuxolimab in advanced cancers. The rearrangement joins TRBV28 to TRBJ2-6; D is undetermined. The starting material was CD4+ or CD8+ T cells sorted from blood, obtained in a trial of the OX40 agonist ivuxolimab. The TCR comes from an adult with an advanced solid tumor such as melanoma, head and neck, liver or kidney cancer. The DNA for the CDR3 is TGTGCCAGCACCCCCTCTGGGGCCAACGTCCTGACTTTC. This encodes CASTPSGANVLTF.